This T cell receptor (beta chain) derives from a study of cytomegalovirus exposure and HLA in healthy donors. The V gene's germline CDR1 is SGHVS and CDR2 FQNEAQ. V was clipped by 3 bases and J by 0 bases, with 11 bases between them. The CDR3 runs to 16 residues. Primers for the PCR totalled 60 Vbeta and 13 Jbeta. Profiled with immunoSEQ multiplex PCR; TCRdb holds only in-frame clones, not every one. Seen here are about 92,000 clones, 70% to 90% observed once, and the top ten hold roughly 5.9%. The specimen sequenced was PBMCs. The V gene is TRBV7-8, the J gene TRBJ1-4; D possibly corresponds to TRBD1 (5 bases). The clonotype originates from a woman aged 18-35 years in good health and CMV-seropositive. The CDR3 DNA sequence: TGTGCCAGCAGCTTTTCCCGACAGTCAACTAATGAAAAACTGTTTTTT. It translates to CASSFSRQSTNEKLFF.